The 5 T cell receptor beta chains in this list originate from one sample, sequenced in a study of naive and memory T cell subsets. The beta constant-region primer was an equimolar mix of two oligonucleotides covering TRBC1 and TRBC2. Four rounds of PCR amplified the ligated cDNA using nested alpha and beta constant-region primers plus SP2. TCRdb re-called the UMI-ligation and nested PCR reads with MiXCR, one entry per CDR3 protein. The repertoire holds 30,000 to 40,000 distinct CDR3 sequences, with about 18% as singletons. Sequenced: effector memory CD4+ T cells from blood. Indicated subset: effector memory, CD45RA- CD27-. The source is a human donor in good health.

This clonotype was observed many times. The chain joins TRBV6-4 to TRBJ1-6, with TRBD1 matching 9 bases. CDR1 and CDR2 from the germline V gene are MRHNA and SNTAGT. J was trimmed by 10 bases and V by 6 bases; bases with no gene match: 7. The CDR3 spans 14 residues. The CDR3, as DNA: TGTGCCAGCAGCCCGACAGGGGGAAGATCACCCCTCCACTTT. Amino acid sequence: CASSPTGGRSPLHF.

The sample holds many counts of this clonotype. The V gene is TRBV20-1, the J gene TRBJ2-4, with 7 nucleotides matching TRBD1. The CDR3 runs 13 residues. Germline CDR1 reads DFQATT; CDR2 reads SNEGSKA (reference sequence). V was clipped by 5 bases and J by 6 bases; unmatched bases: 7. This CDR3 reads CSARGQVPNIQYF. The CDR3 bases are TGCAGTGCTCGCGGACAGGTTCCAAACATTCAGTACTTC.

This clonotype was counted at least ten times. The chain uses TRBV2 and TRBJ1-6; D uncertain. Germline V gives CDR1 SNHLY, CDR2 FYNNEI. This CDR3 has 14 residues. The V gene lost 2 bases and the J gene lost 6 bases, with 8 bases spanning the gap. The CDR3 loop reads CASSENSFNSPLHF. The DNA for the CDR3 is TGTGCCAGCAGTGAAAACAGTTTTAATTCACCCCTCCACTTT.

The chain uses TRBV18 and TRBJ2-7, with 9 bases aligning to TRBD1. V lost 0 bases and J lost 7; bases outside the gene matches: 7. Germline V gives CDR1 KGHSH, CDR2 LQKENI. The CDR3 has 15 residues. The CDR3 sequence: CASSPPGTGPREQYF. Written as DNA, the CDR3 is TGTGCCAGCTCACCACCAGGGACAGGGCCTCGGGAGCAGTACTTC.

The chain joins TRBV7-9 to TRBJ2-1; D possibly corresponds to TRBD2 (6 bases). Trimming pared 5 bases from V and 6 bases from J, leaving 17 bases between. CDR1 is SEHNR, CDR2 FQNEAQ, per germline (reference sequence). The CDR3 runs 15 residues. The CDR3 protein is CASSPDSRGINEQFF. CDR3 sequence (DNA): TGTGCCAGCAGCCCTGATAGTCGGGGGATCAATGAGCAGTTCTTC.